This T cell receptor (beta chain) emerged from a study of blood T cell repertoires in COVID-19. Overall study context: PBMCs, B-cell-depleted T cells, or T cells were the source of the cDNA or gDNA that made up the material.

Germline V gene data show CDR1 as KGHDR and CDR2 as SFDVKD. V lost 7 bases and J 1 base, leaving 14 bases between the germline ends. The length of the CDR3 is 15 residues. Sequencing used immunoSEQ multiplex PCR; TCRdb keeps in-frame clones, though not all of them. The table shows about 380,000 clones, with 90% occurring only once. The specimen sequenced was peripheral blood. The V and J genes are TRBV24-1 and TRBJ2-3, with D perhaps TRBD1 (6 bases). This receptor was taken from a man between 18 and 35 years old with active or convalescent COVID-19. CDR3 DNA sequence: TGTGCCACCAGCGAGGGGGTGCCAGGCACAGATACGCAGTATTTT. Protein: CATSEGVPGTDTQYF.